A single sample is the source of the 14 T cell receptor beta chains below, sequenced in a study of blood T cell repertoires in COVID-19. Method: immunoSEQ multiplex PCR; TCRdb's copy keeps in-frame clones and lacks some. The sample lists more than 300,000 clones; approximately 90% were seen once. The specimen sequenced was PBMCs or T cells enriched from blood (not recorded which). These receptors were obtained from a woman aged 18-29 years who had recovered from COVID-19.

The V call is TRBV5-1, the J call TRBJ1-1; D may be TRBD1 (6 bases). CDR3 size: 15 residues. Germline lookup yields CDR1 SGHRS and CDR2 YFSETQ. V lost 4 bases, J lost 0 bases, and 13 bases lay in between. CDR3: CASSETGTLNTEAFF. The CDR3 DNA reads TGCGCCAGCAGCGAAACAGGGACCCTGAACACTGAAGCTTTCTTT.

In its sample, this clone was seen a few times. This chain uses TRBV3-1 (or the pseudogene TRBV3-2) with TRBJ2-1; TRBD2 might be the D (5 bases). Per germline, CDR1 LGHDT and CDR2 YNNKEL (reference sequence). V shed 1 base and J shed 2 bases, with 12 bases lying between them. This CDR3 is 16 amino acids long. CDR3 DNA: TGTGCCAGCAGCCAAGTAGGACTCCAAACCTACAATGAGCAGTTCTTC. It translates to CASSQVGLQTYNEQFF.

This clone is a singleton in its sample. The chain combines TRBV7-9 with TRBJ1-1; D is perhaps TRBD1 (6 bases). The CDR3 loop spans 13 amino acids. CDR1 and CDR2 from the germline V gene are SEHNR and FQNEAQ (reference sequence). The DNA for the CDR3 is TGTGCGGCTACCGGACAGATGAACACTGAAGCTTTCTTT. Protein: CAATGQMNTEAFF.

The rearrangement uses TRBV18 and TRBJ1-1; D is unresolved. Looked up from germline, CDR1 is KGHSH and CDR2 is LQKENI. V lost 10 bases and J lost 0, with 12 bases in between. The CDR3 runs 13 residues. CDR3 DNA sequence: TGTGCCACGGAACGGGAGATGAACACTGAAGCTTTCTTT. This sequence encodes CATEREMNTEAFF.

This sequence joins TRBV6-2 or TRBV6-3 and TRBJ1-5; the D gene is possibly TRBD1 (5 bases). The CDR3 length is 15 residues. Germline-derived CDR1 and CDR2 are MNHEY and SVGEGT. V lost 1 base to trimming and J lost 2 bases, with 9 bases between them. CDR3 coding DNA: TGTGCCAGCAGTTACTGGGGCGGTGGCAATCAGCCCCAGCATTTT. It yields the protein CASSYWGGGNQPQHF.

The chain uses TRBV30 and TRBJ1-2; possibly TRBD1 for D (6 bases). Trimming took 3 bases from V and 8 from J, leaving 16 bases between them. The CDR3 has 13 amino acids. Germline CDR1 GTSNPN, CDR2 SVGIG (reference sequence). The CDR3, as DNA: TGTGCCTGGAGCGCTACAGGGAATGGGGGCTACACCTTC. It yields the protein CAWSATGNGGYTF. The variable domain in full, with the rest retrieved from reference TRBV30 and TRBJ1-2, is SQTIHQWPATLVQPVGSPLSLECTVEGTSNPNLYWYRQAAGRGLQLLFYSVGIGQISSEVPQNLSASRPQDRQFILSSKKLLLSDSGFYLCAWSATGNGGYTFGSGTRLTVV.

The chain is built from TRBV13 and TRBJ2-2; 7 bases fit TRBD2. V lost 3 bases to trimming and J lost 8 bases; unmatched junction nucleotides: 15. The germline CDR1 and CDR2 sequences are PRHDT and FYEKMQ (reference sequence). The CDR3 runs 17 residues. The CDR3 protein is CASSLALAVNRRGELFF. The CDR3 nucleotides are TGTGCCAGCAGCTTGGCTCTAGCGGTTAACCGCCGAGGGGAGCTGTTTTTT.

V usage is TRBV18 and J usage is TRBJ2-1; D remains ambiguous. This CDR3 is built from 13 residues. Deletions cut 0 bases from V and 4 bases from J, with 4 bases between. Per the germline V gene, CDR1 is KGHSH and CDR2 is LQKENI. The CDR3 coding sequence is TGTGCCAGCTCACCACCCAGTTACAATGAGCAGTTCTTC. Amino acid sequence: CASSPPSYNEQFF.

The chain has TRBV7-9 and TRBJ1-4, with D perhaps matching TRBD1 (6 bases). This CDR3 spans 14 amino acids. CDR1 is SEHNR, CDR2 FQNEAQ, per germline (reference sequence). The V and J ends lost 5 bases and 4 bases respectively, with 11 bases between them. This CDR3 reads CASSLGQINEKLFF. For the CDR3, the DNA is TGTGCCAGCAGCCTAGGACAGATTAATGAAAAACTGTTTTTT.

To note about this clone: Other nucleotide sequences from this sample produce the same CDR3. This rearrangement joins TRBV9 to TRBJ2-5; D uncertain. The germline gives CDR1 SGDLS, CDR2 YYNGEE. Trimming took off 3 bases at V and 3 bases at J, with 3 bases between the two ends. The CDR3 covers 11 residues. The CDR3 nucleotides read TGTGCCAGCAGCGCCGAAGAGACCCAGTACTTC. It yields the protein CASSAEETQYF.

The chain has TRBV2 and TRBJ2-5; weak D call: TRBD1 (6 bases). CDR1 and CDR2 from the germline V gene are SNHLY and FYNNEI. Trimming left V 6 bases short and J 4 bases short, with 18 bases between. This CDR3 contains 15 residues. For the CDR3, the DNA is TGTGCCAGCAGCCCATCCGTGGGGGCAGGAGAGACCCAGTACTTC. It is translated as CASSPSVGAGETQYF. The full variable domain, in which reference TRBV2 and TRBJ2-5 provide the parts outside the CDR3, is EPEVTQTPSHQVTQMGQEVILRCVPISNHLYFYWYRQILGQKVEFLVSFYNNEISEKSEIFDDQFSVERPDGSNFTLKIRSTKLEDSAMYFCASSPSVGAGETQYFGPGTRLLVL.

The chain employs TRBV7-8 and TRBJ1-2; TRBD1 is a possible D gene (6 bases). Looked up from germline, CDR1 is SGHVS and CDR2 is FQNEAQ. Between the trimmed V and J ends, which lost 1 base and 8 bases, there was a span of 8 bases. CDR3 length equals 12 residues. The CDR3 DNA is TGTGCCAGCAGCTTAGACAGGGCGGGCTACACCTTC. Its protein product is CASSLDRAGYTF. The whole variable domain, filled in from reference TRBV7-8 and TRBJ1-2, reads GAGVSQSPRYKVAKRGQDVALRCDPISGHVSLFWYQQALGQGPEFLTYFQNEAQLDKSGLPSDRFFAERPEGSVSTLKIQRTQQEDSAVYLCASSLDRAGYTFGSGTRLTVV.

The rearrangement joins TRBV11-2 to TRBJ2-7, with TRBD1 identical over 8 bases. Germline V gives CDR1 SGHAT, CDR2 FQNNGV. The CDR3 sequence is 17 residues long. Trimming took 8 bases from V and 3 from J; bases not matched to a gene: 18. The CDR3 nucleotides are TGTGCCAGCTTCGGTTCCCTAGACAGGGGAAGTAGCTACGAGCAGTACTTC. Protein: CASFGSLDRGSSYEQYF.

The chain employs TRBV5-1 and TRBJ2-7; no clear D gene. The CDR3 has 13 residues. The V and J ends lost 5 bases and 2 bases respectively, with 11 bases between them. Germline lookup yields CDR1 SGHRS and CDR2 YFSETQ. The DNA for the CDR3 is TGCGCCAGCAGGTACGAGAGTACCTACGAGCAGTACTTC. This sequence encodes CASRYESTYEQYF.